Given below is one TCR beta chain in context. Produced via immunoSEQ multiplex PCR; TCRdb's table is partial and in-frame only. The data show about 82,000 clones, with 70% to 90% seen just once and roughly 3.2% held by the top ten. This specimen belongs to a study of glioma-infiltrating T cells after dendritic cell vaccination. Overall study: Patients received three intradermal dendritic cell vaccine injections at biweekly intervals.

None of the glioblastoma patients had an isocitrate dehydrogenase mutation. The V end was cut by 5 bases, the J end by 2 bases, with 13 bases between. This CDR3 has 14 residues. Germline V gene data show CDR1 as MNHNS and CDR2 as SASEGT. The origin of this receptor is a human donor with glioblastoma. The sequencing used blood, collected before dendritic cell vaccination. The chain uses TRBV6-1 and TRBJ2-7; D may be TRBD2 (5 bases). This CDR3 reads CASSSAGGAYEQYF. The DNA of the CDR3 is TGTGCCAGCAGTTCCGCGGGCGGAGCCTACGAGCAGTACTTC.